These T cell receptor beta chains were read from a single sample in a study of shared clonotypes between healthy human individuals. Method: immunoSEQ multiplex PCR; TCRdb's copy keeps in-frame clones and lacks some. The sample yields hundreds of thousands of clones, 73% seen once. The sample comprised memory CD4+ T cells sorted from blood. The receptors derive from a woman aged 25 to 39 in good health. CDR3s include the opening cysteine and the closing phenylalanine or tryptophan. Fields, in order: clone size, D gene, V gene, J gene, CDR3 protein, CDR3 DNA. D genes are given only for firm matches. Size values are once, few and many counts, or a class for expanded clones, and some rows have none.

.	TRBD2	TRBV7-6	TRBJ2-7	CASSLAPGGSYEQYF	TGTGCCAGCAGCTTAGCCCCGGGAGGGTCCTACGAGCAGTACTTC
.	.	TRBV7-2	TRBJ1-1	CASSRQSTEAFF	TGTGCCAGCAGTAGGCAGAGCACTGAAGCTTTCTTT
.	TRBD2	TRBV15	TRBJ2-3	CATSKPGTSDTQYF	TGTGCCACCAGCAAGCCCGGGACTAGCGATACGCAGTATTTT
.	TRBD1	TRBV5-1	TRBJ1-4	CASRYRDRAMGNEKLFF	TGCGCCAGCAGGTACCGGGACAGGGCCATGGGTAATGAAAAACTGTTTTTT
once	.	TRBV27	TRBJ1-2	CASSFNYGSYGYTF	TGTGCCAGCAGCTTTAACTACGGCTCCTATGGCTACACCTTC
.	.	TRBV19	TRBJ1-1	CASSPRYGGDAEAFF	TGTGCCAGTAGTCCTCGATACGGGGGCGACGCTGAAGCTTTCTTT
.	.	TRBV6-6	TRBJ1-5	CASSYGGTLGNQPQHF	TGTGCCAGCAGTTACGGTGGGACACTTGGGAATCAGCCCCAGCATTTT
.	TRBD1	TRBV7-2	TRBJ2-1	CASSRDRGDYNEQFF	TGTGCCAGCAGCCGAGACAGGGGCGATTACAATGAGCAGTTCTTC
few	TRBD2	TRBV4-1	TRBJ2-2	CASSQGLAGGYTGELFF	TGCGCCAGCAGCCAAGGACTAGCGGGAGGGTACACCGGGGAGCTGTTTTTT
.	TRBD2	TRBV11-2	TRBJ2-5	CASNLAGAQETQYF	TGTGCCAGCAACCTAGCGGGAGCCCAAGAGACCCAGTACTTC
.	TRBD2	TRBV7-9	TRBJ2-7	CASSPQLAGAHEQYF	TGTGCCAGCAGCCCACAACTAGCGGGAGCCCACGAGCAGTACTTC
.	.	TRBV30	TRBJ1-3	CAWSPPQGAGNTIYF	TGTGCCTGGAGCCCACCCCAGGGAGCTGGAAACACCATATATTTT
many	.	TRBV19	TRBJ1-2	CASKQTYGYTF	TGTGCCAGTAAACAAACCTATGGCTACACCTTC
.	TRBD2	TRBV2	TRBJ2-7	CASSIEREEWEQYF	TGTGCCAGCAGTATCGAGCGGGAGGAGTGGGAGCAGTACTTC
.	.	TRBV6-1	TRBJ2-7	CASEGGGGIYEQYF	TGTGCCAGCGAGGGAGGGGGAGGCATCTACGAGCAGTACTTC
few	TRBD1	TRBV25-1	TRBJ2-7	CASRDRVTYEQYF	TGTGCCAGCAGGGACAGGGTAACCTACGAGCAGTACTTC
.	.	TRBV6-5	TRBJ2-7	CASRSRGEGEQYF	TGTGCCAGCCGGAGCAGGGGTGAAGGCGAGCAGTACTTC
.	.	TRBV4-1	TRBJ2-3	CASSHRILAANTDTQYF	TGCGCCAGCAGCCATCGCATACTAGCAGCAAACACAGATACGCAGTATTTT
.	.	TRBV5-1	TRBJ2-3	CASSPTDTQYF	TGCGCCAGCAGCCCCACAGATACGCAGTATTTT
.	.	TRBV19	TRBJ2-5	CASSQELRQETQYF	TGTGCCAGTAGTCAGGAACTCCGTCAAGAGACCCAGTACTTC
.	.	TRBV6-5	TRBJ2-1	CASRPSLGNEQFF	TGTGCCAGCAGACCCTCCCTAGGCAATGAGCAGTTCTTC
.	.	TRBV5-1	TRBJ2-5	CASSLLQADRGTQYF	TGCGCCAGCAGCTTGCTTCAGGCTGATCGTGGGACCCAGTACTTC
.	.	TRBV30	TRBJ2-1	CAWAEAGSYGINEQFF	TGTGCCTGGGCAGAAGCGGGTTCCTACGGAATCAATGAGCAGTTCTTC
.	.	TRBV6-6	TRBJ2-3	CASRTGVATSTDTQYF	TGTGCCAGCAGGACCGGGGTGGCAACTAGCACAGATACGCAGTATTTT
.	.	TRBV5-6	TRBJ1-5	CASSLGTVRNQPQHF	TGTGCCAGCAGCTTGGGGACAGTTCGCAATCAGCCCCAGCATTTT
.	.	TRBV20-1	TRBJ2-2	CNTQGSGELFF	TGCAATACCCAGGGCTCCGGGGAGCTGTTTTTT
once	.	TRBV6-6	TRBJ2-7	CASRDTSWGLSYEQYF	TGTGCCAGCAGGGACACTAGCTGGGGATTGTCCTACGAGCAGTACTTC
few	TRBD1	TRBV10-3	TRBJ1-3	CAASGTGLSGNTIYF	TGTGCCGCCTCCGGGACAGGGCTCTCTGGAAACACCATATATTTT
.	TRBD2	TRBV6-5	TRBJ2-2	CASSSWTSGGTGELFF	TGTGCCAGCAGTTCCTGGACTAGCGGGGGCACCGGGGAGCTGTTTTTT
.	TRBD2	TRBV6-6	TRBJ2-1	CASRPTGTRTDEQFF	TGTGCCAGCAGACCGACCGGGACTAGGACCGATGAGCAGTTCTTC
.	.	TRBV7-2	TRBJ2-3	CASSLVGQTTDTQYF	TGTGCCAGCAGCTTAGTTGGGCAGACCACAGATACGCAGTATTTT
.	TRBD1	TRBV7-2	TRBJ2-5	CASSGRQGPLQETQYF	TGTGCCAGCAGCGGCCGACAGGGTCCCCTACAAGAGACCCAGTACTTC
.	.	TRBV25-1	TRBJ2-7	CASSDYEQYF	TGTGCCAGCAGTGACTACGAGCAGTACTTC
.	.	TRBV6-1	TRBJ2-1	CASSVRTGSYNEQFF	TGTGCCAGCAGTGTGAGGACCGGCTCCTACAATGAGCAGTTCTTC
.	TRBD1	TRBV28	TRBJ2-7	CASRQGAYEQYF	TGTGCCAGCAGGCAGGGGGCCTACGAGCAGTACTTC
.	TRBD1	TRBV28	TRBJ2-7	CASSPRTGYVTYEQYF	TGTGCCAGCAGTCCGCGGACAGGGTATGTTACCTACGAGCAGTACTTC
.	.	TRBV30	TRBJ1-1	CAWKDRSTEAFF	TGTGCCTGGAAGGACCGCTCCACTGAAGCTTTCTTT
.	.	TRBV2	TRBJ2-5	CASFGRKETQYF	TGTGCCAGCTTTGGACGAAAAGAGACCCAGTACTTC